This entry lists 11 T cell receptor beta chains sequenced from one sample in a study of blood T cell repertoires in COVID-19 (TCRdb year 2020). To prepare the library, the immunoSEQ multiplex PCR assay was applied. TCRdb re-hosts the immuneACCESS table, in-frame sequences only. Its copies lack some clones; in the studies checked, an unresolved V gene accounts for under half of them, and the cause for the rest is not known. The sample profile shows 150,000 or so clones; 70% to 90% of them were found once. Around 8% of the sample is held by the ten biggest clonotypes. Material: peripheral blood. These receptors were obtained from a woman aged 60 to 75 with COVID-19, enrolled during active disease.

V and J are TRBV7-2 and TRBJ2-1; 7 nucleotides agree with TRBD1. CDR1 SGHTA and CDR2 FQGNSA come from the germline V gene. This CDR3 contains 16 residues. With 2 bases clipped from V and 9 bases from J, the junction kept 13 bases outside the gene matches. The CDR3: CASSLPHFGRGREQFF. The CDR3 DNA is TGTGCCAGCAGCTTACCCCATTTTGGTAGGGGGCGTGAGCAGTTCTTC. The complete variable domain, with remaining parts taken from reference TRBV7-2 and TRBJ2-1, reads GAGVSQSPSNKVTEKGKDVELRCDPISGHTALYWYRQSLGQGLEFLIYFQGNSAPDKSGLPSDRFSAERTGGSVSTLTIQRTQQEDSAVYLCASSLPHFGRGREQFFGPGTRLTVL.

The chain has TRBV9 and TRBJ2-2, with 13 bases matching TRBD2. The germline gives CDR1 SGDLS, CDR2 YYNGEE. The trim removed 3 bases at V and 5 bases at J, leaving 10 bases unmatched. The CDR3 sequence is 18 residues long. CDR3 loop: CASSGIQLAGGLTGELFF. The CDR3, as DNA: TGTGCCAGCAGCGGAATCCAACTAGCGGGGGGGCTTACCGGGGAGCTGTTTTTT. The full variable domain, with the rest looked up from reference TRBV9 and TRBJ2-2, is DSGVTQTPKHLITATGQRVTLRCSPRSGDLSVYWYQQSLDQGLQFLIQYYNGEERAKGNILERFSAQQFPDLHSELNLSSLELGDSALYFCASSGIQLAGGLTGELFFGEGSRLTVL.

The chain combines TRBV5-8 with TRBJ1-2; D unresolved. Deletions cut 0 bases from V and 6 bases from J, with 9 bases between. The CDR3 runs 13 residues. In germline, CDR1 is SGHTS, CDR2 YDEGEE. CDR3 protein: CASSLGYIDGYTF. The CDR3, as DNA: TGTGCCAGCAGCTTGGGTTACATCGATGGCTACACCTTC. Combining the CDR3 with reference TRBV5-8 and TRBJ1-2 gives the whole variable domain EAGVTQSPTHLIKTRGQQATLRCSPISGHTSVYWYQQALGLGLQFLLWYDEGEERNRGNFPPRFSGRQFPNYSSELNVNALELEDSALYLCASSLGYIDGYTFGSGTRLTVV.

The chain couples TRBV12-3 or TRBV12-4 to TRBJ1-5; the match to TRBD1 covers 9 bases. The CDR3 contains 13 residues. V lost 5 bases, J lost 6 bases, and 2 bases stayed unmatched. The CDR3 is CASSPTGGQPQHF. The DNA for the CDR3 is TGTGCCAGCAGTCCGACAGGGGGTCAGCCCCAGCATTTT.

This chain uses TRBV9 with TRBJ2-1, with TRBD2 matching over 8 bases. J gave up 1 base and V 0 bases, and 9 bases lay outside the gene matches. Germline lookup yields CDR1 SGDLS and CDR2 YYNGEE. CDR3 length: 18 residues. This CDR3 is CASSVGSGGVGSYNEQFF. CDR3 DNA sequence: TGTGCCAGCAGCGTAGGGTCGGGAGGGGTAGGGTCCTACAATGAGCAGTTCTTC.

The chain recombines TRBV2 with TRBJ1-5; 10 bases map to TRBD1. CDR1 is SNHLY, CDR2 FYNNEI, per germline. This CDR3 is 16 amino acids long. With V trimmed by 4 bases and J by 1 base, 4 bases remained unmatched. Written as DNA, the CDR3 is TGTGCCAGCAGTGGACGGGACAGGGGAAGCAATCAGCCCCAGCATTTT. This sequence encodes CASSGRDRGSNQPQHF. Based on the CDR3 plus reference TRBV2 and TRBJ1-5, the full variable domain is EPEVTQTPSHQVTQMGQEVILRCVPISNHLYFYWYRQILGQKVEFLVSFYNNEISEKSEIFDDQFSVERPDGSNFTLKIRSTKLEDSAMYFCASSGRDRGSNQPQHFGDGTRLSIL.

This clone was detected once. V usage is TRBV9 and J usage is TRBJ1-1; 10 bases match TRBD1. The germline V gene has CDR1 SGDLS and CDR2 YYNGEE. J lost 6 bases, V lost 6 bases, and 14 bases had no gene match. The CDR3 spans 16 residues. The CDR3: CASNPGQGQLNAEAFF. The DNA for the CDR3 is TGTGCCAGCAACCCGGGACAGGGGCAACTTAACGCTGAAGCTTTCTTT.

The rearrangement uses TRBV20-1 and TRBJ1-1; possible D gene TRBD1, 6 bases. The V gene's germline CDR1 is DFQATT and CDR2 SNEGSKA (reference sequence). CDR3 length: 11 amino acids. The CDR3 spells CRAGAGGKAFF. CDR3 coding DNA: TGCAGAGCAGGGGCGGGAGGGAAAGCTTTCTTT.

This sequence joins TRBV19 and TRBJ1-5, with 8 bases lining up with TRBD1. Germline V gene lookup returns CDR1 LNHDA and CDR2 SQIVND (reference sequence). The CDR3 extends over 14 amino acids. With 7 bases clipped from V and 6 bases from J, the junction kept 8 bases outside the gene matches. In DNA form, the CDR3 reads TGTGCCAGTAATCCCAGGGGGCTCGGTCAGCCCCAGCATTTT. As protein: CASNPRGLGQPQHF.

V usage is TRBV5-6 and J usage is TRBJ1-5, with 8 bases fitting TRBD1. Losses at the gene ends were 3 bases for V and 7 bases for J; bases not matched to a gene: 9. The CDR3 spans 15 residues. Per the germline V gene, CDR1 is SGHDT and CDR2 is YYEEEE. CDR3 nucleotides: TGTGCCAGCAGCTCCTACGGGACAGGCGGGCAGCCCCAGCATTTT. Translated: CASSSYGTGGQPQHF.

This sequence joins TRBV5-1 and TRBJ1-6; D may be TRBD1 (5 bases). The CDR3 is 18 amino acids. V was cut by 4 bases and J by 4 bases, with 21 bases left in between. CDR1 is SGHRS, CDR2 YFSETQ, per germline. Here the CDR3 reads CASSPRGPGKAYNSPLHF. The CDR3 DNA follows: TGCGCCAGCAGCCCCCGCGGTCCAGGGAAAGCTTATAATTCACCCCTCCACTTT.